Following are 28 T cell receptor beta chains from one sample sequenced in a study of beta chain features in type 1 diabetes. Reverse transcription of all isolated RNA meant that expressed TCRB transcripts were sequenced. TCRdb's copy holds only in-frame clones and misses some; the assay was immunoSEQ multiplex PCR. The table includes 600,000 or so clones, roughly an eighth detected once. Study results and limitations: Moderate but significant shortening of TCRB CDR3s was recorded in all four CD4+ subsets from Type 1 diabetes patients.

Antigens for these TCRs are unknown. What was sequenced was naive CD4+ T cells from blood. These receptors came from a man younger than 40 with type 1 diabetes.

The J gene is TRBJ2-7, the V gene TRBV6-5; tentative D call: TRBD2 (7 bases). The germline V gene encodes CDR1 MNHEY and CDR2 SVGAGI. This CDR3 is 15 amino acids long. Trimming removed 5 bases from V and 2 bases from J, with 16 bases in between. The CDR3 sequence: CASSVGGGSPYEQYF. In DNA, the CDR3 is TGTGCCAGCAGTGTAGGCGGGGGCTCTCCCTACGAGCAGTACTTC.

The genes are TRBV30 and TRBJ2-2; 11 nucleotides align to TRBD1. CDR3 length equals 18 residues. V was clipped by 1 base and J by 3 bases; unmatched bases: 10. CDR1 is GTSNPN and CDR2 is SVGIG in the germline V gene (reference sequence). The CDR3 DNA reads TGTGCCTGGAGTGCAAAGGACAGGGGGCGCAGGGACACCGGGGAGCTGTTTTTT. This codes for CAWSAKDRGRRDTGELFF.

The chain recombines TRBV18 with TRBJ1-5; no firm D call. V was shortened by 1 base and J by 2 bases, with 12 bases between the two germline ends. This CDR3 is 16 amino acids long. The germline V gene has CDR1 KGHSH and CDR2 LQKENI. CDR3 amino acids: CASSPREGGGNQPQHF. CDR3 nucleotide sequence: TGTGCCAGCTCACCACGGGAAGGTGGCGGCAATCAGCCCCAGCATTTT.

The chain employs TRBV4-3 and TRBJ1-1, with TRBD1 matching over 7 bases. The length of the CDR3 is 18 residues. J was trimmed by 5 bases and V by 0 bases; bases with no gene match: 15. Germline V gene lookup returns CDR1 LGHNA and CDR2 YSLEER. The CDR3 loop reads CASSQDLVQGTTSTEAFF. The CDR3 DNA sequence: TGCGCCAGCAGCCAAGATTTGGTACAGGGGACCACGAGTACTGAAGCTTTCTTT.

The gene calls are TRBV29-1 and TRBJ2-1; perhaps TRBD1 as D (8 bases). V was cut by 7 bases and J by 0 bases, with 16 bases left in between. The CDR3 spans 15 residues. Germline lookup yields CDR1 SQVTM and CDR2 ANQGSEA. The CDR3 loop is CSANRGGYSYNEQFF. The CDR3, as DNA: TGCAGCGCTAACAGGGGGGGGTACTCCTACAATGAGCAGTTCTTC.

In this sample, this clone turned up a few times. This rearrangement joins TRBV7-2 to TRBJ2-7, with no clear D. Germline V gene lookup returns CDR1 SGHTA and CDR2 FQGNSA. The CDR3 consists of 15 residues. V lost 5 bases to trimming and J lost 1 base, with 15 bases between them. The CDR3 reads CASSPLPGSSYEQYF. The CDR3 nucleotides are TGTGCCAGCAGCCCACTCCCGGGCTCATCCTACGAGCAGTACTTC.

V is TRBV18 and J is TRBJ1-1, with D hard to call. The CDR3 has 13 residues. The germline V and J ends were trimmed by 2 bases and 3 bases, with 7 bases remaining between them. Germline CDR1 is KGHSH and CDR2 is LQKENI. DNA of the CDR3: TGTGCCAGCTCACCAAACGGTCACACTGAAGCTTTCTTT. This codes for CASSPNGHTEAFF. Full variable domain (rest looked up from reference TRBV18 and TRBJ1-1): NAGVMQNPRHLVRRRGQEARLRCSPMKGHSHVYWYRQLPEEGLKFMVYLQKENIIDESGMPKERFSAEFPKEGPSILRIQQVVRGDSAAYFCASSPNGHTEAFFGQGTRLTVV.

This clone was picked up a small number of times. This chain joins TRBV7-2 and TRBJ2-1; 10 nucleotides align to TRBD2. Per the germline V gene, CDR1 is SGHTA and CDR2 is FQGNSA. The CDR3 extends over 15 amino acids. The V gene end was trimmed by 6 bases and the J gene end by 6 bases; junction bases not matched to a gene: 8. CDR3: CASSYRRTSGNEQFF. CDR3 bases: TGTGCCAGCAGTTATCGCCGGACTAGCGGCAATGAGCAGTTCTTC.

CDR3 sequence: CASSVGPSGTQETQYF. The DNA for the CDR3 is TGTGCCAGCAGCGTAGGCCCTAGCGGGACCCAAGAGACCCAGTACTTC. V gene TRBV9 combines with J gene TRBJ2-5; 9 bases are shared with TRBD2. V lost 0 bases and J lost 1; bases outside the gene matches: 4. The CDR3 consists of 16 residues. The germline CDR1 and CDR2 sequences are SGDLS and YYNGEE.

This clone was counted between two and nine times. This chain joins TRBV30 and TRBJ2-5; perhaps D is TRBD1 or TRBD2 (6 bases each). Trimming took 2 bases from V and 5 from J, leaving 12 bases between them. Germline CDR1 GTSNPN, CDR2 SVGIG (reference sequence). This CDR3 has 13 amino acids. The CDR3, as DNA: TGTGCCTGGAGTAGGGGGGCCGGGGAGACCCAGTACTTC. Residues: CAWSRGAGETQYF.

A note on this clone: In the same sample, other DNA sequences code for this CDR3. The V and J genes are TRBV19 and TRBJ2-1; TRBD1 aligns across 7 bases. Germline CDR1 is LNHDA and CDR2 is SQIVND (reference sequence). This CDR3 region has 14 residues. The ends lost 6 bases at V and 0 bases at J; junction bases unmatched: 2. The CDR3 nucleotides read TGTGCCAGTAGCAGGGGGAGCTCCTACAATGAGCAGTTCTTC. It specifies CASSRGSSYNEQFF.

The sample holds a few counts of this clone. This sequence joins TRBV29-1 and TRBJ1-3; perhaps TRBD1 as D (6 bases). CDR1 is SQVTM and CDR2 is ANQGSEA in the germline V gene. V lost 3 bases to trimming and J lost 0 bases, with 12 bases between them. CDR3 size: 15 residues. The CDR3 nucleotides read TGCAGCGTTGATAAAACAGGGTCCTCTGGAAACACCATATATTTT. This sequence encodes CSVDKTGSSGNTIYF.

This clone was picked up a small number of times. The same CDR3 arises from other DNA sequences in this sample as well. The genes are TRBV10-3 and TRBJ1-5; the D is unclear. Germline V gene lookup returns CDR1 ENHRY and CDR2 SYGVKD. Trimming shortened V by 2 bases and J by 1 base, and 3 bases separated the two germline ends. The CDR3 has 13 residues. In nucleotides, the CDR3 is TGTGCCATCAGTGAGCTCAGCAATCAGCCCCAGCATTTT. It specifies CAISELSNQPQHF.

This clone was detected a few times. The CDR3 is CASSQVRGPQETQYF. The CDR3 nucleotides read TGTGCCAGCAGCCAAGTACGTGGGCCCCAAGAGACCCAGTACTTC. This chain uses TRBV14 with TRBJ2-5; D unresolved. The ends were cut back, 1 base at V and 1 base at J, with 10 bases in the middle. CDR1 is SGHDN and CDR2 is FVKESK in the germline V gene. There are 15 residues in the CDR3.

A few counts support this clone. The V gene is TRBV27, the J gene TRBJ2-1, with D tentatively TRBD1 or TRBD2 (5 bases each). The CDR3 is 16 amino acids. Trimming pared 5 bases from V and 9 bases from J, leaving 23 bases between. Germline V gene sequence: CDR1 MNHEY, CDR2 SMNVEV (reference sequence). The CDR3 region is CASSTNPGPPGGEQFF. The CDR3 DNA is TGTGCCAGCAGTACGAATCCGGGACCCCCTGGAGGTGAGCAGTTCTTC.

This clone came up a few times. The chain couples TRBV5-4 to TRBJ2-3; TRBD2 matches 11 bases. This CDR3 is built from 16 residues. V was clipped by 4 bases and J by 0 bases; unmatched bases: 4. Germline loops: CDR1 SGHNT, CDR2 YYREEE (reference sequence). CDR3 nucleotide sequence: TGTGCCAGCAGCCAACCTAGCGGGGGGAGCACAGATACGCAGTATTTT. Translated, it gives CASSQPSGGSTDTQYF.

J is TRBJ2-5 and V is TRBV4-2, with TRBD2 matching 13 bases. V gave up 3 bases and J gave up 2 bases; unmatched junction bases: 3. The CDR3 has 16 residues. The germline V gene encodes CDR1 LGHNA and CDR2 YNFKEQ. The CDR3 DNA is TGTGCCAGCAGCCAGGGACTAGCGGGGCTTCAAGAGACCCAGTACTTC. The encoded protein is CASSQGLAGLQETQYF.

The rearrangement joins TRBV5-5 to TRBJ2-5, with unresolved D. This CDR3 region has 11 residues. Germline CDR1 and CDR2: SGHKS and YYEKEE (reference sequence). V gave up 1 base and J gave up 5 bases, with 3 bases separating them. The CDR3 sequence is CASSLRETQYF. DNA of the CDR3: TGTGCCAGCAGCTTGCGGGAGACCCAGTACTTC.

The genes are TRBV6-6 and TRBJ2-1; 10 bases line up with TRBD2. V was clipped by 8 bases and J by 3 bases; unmatched bases: 7. Germline CDR1 MNHNY, CDR2 SVGAGI (reference sequence). The CDR3 spans 15 residues. The CDR3 DNA is TGTGCCAGCGGGGCGGCTAGCGGGGGCTACAATGAGCAGTTCTTC. It translates to CASGAASGGYNEQFF.

This clone was seen only a few times. The chain recombines TRBV14 with TRBJ2-2, with 9 bases fitting TRBD1. The V gene's germline CDR1 is SGHDN and CDR2 FVKESK. CDR3 size: 20 residues. Germline trimming cut 3 bases from V and 6 bases from J; bases unmatched to any gene: 20. The CDR3 protein is CASSHGNRDREDLGPGELFF. The CDR3 bases are TGTGCCAGCAGCCACGGTAACCGGGACAGGGAAGACCTGGGGCCCGGGGAGCTGTTTTTT.

V gene TRBV11-3 combines with J gene TRBJ2-7, with 8 bases identical to TRBD2. J gave up 1 base and V 5 bases, and 4 bases lay outside the gene matches. The length of the CDR3 is 14 residues. The germline gives CDR1 SGHNT, CDR2 YENEEA. Written as DNA, the CDR3 is TGTGCCAGCAGCCCCGGGACTAGTTCCTACGAGCAGTACTTC. Translating it yields CASSPGTSSYEQYF.

The V gene is TRBV10-3, the J gene TRBJ2-1, with 8 bases matching TRBD1. V gave up 10 bases and J gave up 6 bases; unmatched junction bases: 11. Germline V gene sequence: CDR1 ENHRY, CDR2 SYGVKD. The CDR3 is made up of 14 amino acids. The CDR3, as DNA: TGTGCCACCCACCCCAGACAGGGGTCCAATGAGCAGTTCTTC. Protein product: CATHPRQGSNEQFF.

The CDR3 sequence is CASSVDLSGNTGELFF. As DNA, the CDR3 is TGTGCCAGCAGCGTAGATCTTAGCGGGAACACCGGGGAGCTGTTTTTT. The rearrangement links TRBV9 to TRBJ2-2; perhaps TRBD2 as D (6 bases). CDR1 and CDR2 (germline): SGDLS, YYNGEE. This CDR3 comprises 16 residues. V lost 0 bases to trimming and J lost 1 base, with 10 bases between them.

The chain combines TRBV11-3 with TRBJ1-6, with D maybe TRBD1 (5 bases). CDR1 is SGHNT and CDR2 is YENEEA in the germline V gene. The CDR3 spans 14 residues. The V end was cut by 5 bases, the J end by 6 bases, with 11 bases between. The CDR3: CASSRTPINSPLHF. The CDR3 DNA is TGTGCCAGCAGCCGGACACCGATTAATTCACCCCTCCACTTT.

V is TRBV11-2 and J is TRBJ1-2; 10 positions match TRBD1. The CDR3 totals 15 residues. The germline V gene has CDR1 SGHAT and CDR2 FQNNGV. With V trimmed by 3 bases and J by 0 bases, 1 base remained unmatched. The CDR3 region has the DNA TGTGCCAGCAGCTTGGGGACAGGGGCTAACTATGGCTACACCTTC. It translates to CASSLGTGANYGYTF.

The CDR3 region has the DNA TGTGCCAGCAGCCCTGGGACAGGGTCCGGGGAGCTGTTTTTT. Translated: CASSPGTGSGELFF. This sequence joins TRBV9 and TRBJ2-2; 9 bases align to TRBD1. The CDR3 length is 14 residues. The J segment lost 6 bases and the V segment lost 4 bases, leaving 4 bases of the junction unmatched. Germline loops: CDR1 SGDLS, CDR2 YYNGEE.

Only a few counts were recorded for this clone. The chain couples TRBV30 to TRBJ2-3; no clear D. This CDR3 region has 12 residues. Trimming took off 0 bases at V and 5 bases at J, with 6 bases between the two ends. Germline V gene data show CDR1 as GTSNPN and CDR2 as SVGIG (reference sequence). The CDR3 sequence is CAWSVWLDTQYF. CDR3 nucleotide sequence: TGTGCCTGGAGTGTATGGTTAGATACGCAGTATTTT.

V gene TRBV12-5 combines with J gene TRBJ2-5; D unclear. Per germline, CDR1 LGHNT and CDR2 FRNRAP. This CDR3 is built from 14 residues. The germline V and J ends were trimmed by 6 bases and 1 base, with 12 bases remaining between them. The chain's CDR3 is CASGSGRGQETQYF. DNA for the CDR3: TGTGCTAGTGGCTCCGGACGCGGCCAAGAGACCCAGTACTTC.